The 26 T cell receptor beta chains in this list originate from one sample, sequenced in a study of cytomegalovirus exposure and HLA in healthy donors. The PCR was carried out with 60 Vbeta primers and 13 Jbeta primers. TCRdb's copy holds only in-frame clones and misses some; the assay was immunoSEQ multiplex PCR. The sample lists about 100,000 clones, roughly 75% occurring once. The sample taken for sequencing was PBMCs. The receptors derive from a male donor in good health and CMV-seropositive.

The CDR3 is CAISDTTGKEKLFF. The CDR3, as DNA: TGTGCCATCAGTGATACGACAGGGAAGGAAAAACTGTTTTTT. The chain is built from TRBV10-3 and TRBJ1-4, with 7 bases identical to TRBD1. CDR3 length: 14 residues. J was trimmed by 8 bases and V by 3 bases; bases with no gene match: 6. Germline V gene sequence: CDR1 ENHRY, CDR2 SYGVKD.

V is TRBV5-4 and J is TRBJ1-5; 8 bases align to TRBD1. CDR1 SGHNT and CDR2 YYREEE come from the germline V gene (reference sequence). This CDR3 spans 14 amino acids. The V gene end was trimmed by 4 bases and the J gene end by 6 bases; junction bases not matched to a gene: 6. This chain's CDR3 is CASSRDRSIQPQHF. The CDR3 DNA reads TGTGCCAGCAGCCGGGACAGGTCCATTCAGCCCCAGCATTTT.

The chain carries TRBV2 and TRBJ1-4; 7 nucleotides agree with TRBD1. Germline CDR1 and CDR2: SNHLY and FYNNEI. The ends lost 3 bases at V and 7 bases at J; junction bases unmatched: 5. The CDR3 length is 14 residues. CDR3 region: CASSDDRAGEKLFF. The CDR3 DNA sequence: TGTGCCAGCAGTGACGACAGGGCGGGTGAAAAACTGTTTTTT.

The J gene is TRBJ2-5, the V gene TRBV7-9; D is perhaps TRBD2 (6 bases). Looked up from germline, CDR1 is SEHNR and CDR2 is FQNEAQ (reference sequence). There are 14 residues in the CDR3. Trimming removed 4 bases at V and 4 bases at J, with 13 bases between. The CDR3 reads CASSSGGVSETQYF. The CDR3 DNA reads TGTGCCAGCAGCTCCGGGGGAGTGTCAGAGACCCAGTACTTC.

This chain uses TRBV7-3 with TRBJ2-5; tentative D call: TRBD2 (5 bases). Trimming removed 5 bases from V and 4 bases from J, with 17 bases in between. Germline CDR1 reads SGHTA; CDR2 reads FQGTGA. CDR3 length equals 15 residues. In DNA, the CDR3 is TGTGCCAGCAGCCCCCTGGGTGTGGCGGGAGAGACCCAGTACTTC. It codes for CASSPLGVAGETQYF. The complete variable domain, with remaining parts taken from reference TRBV7-3 and TRBJ2-5, reads GAGVSQTPSNKVTEKGKYVELRCDPISGHTALYWYRQSLGQGPEFLIYFQGTGAADDSGLPNDRFFAVRPEGSVSTLKIQRTERGDSAVYLCASSPLGVAGETQYFGPGTRLLVL.

This clone was seen only a few times. DNA of the CDR3: TGTGCCAGCAGCACCAGTTCAGCGGGGGGTCCAGATACGCAGTATTTT. It yields the protein CASSTSSAGGPDTQYF. The chain links TRBV13 to TRBJ2-3; the match to TRBD2 covers 9 bases. The CDR3 has 16 amino acids. Germline CDR1 PRHDT, CDR2 FYEKMQ (reference sequence). V lost 5 bases to trimming and J lost 4 bases; unmatched junction nucleotides: 10.

V and J are TRBV9 and TRBJ1-4; D not resolved. Looked up from germline, CDR1 is SGDLS and CDR2 is YYNGEE. The length of the CDR3 is 14 residues. V lost 0 bases and J lost 8, with 11 bases in between. The CDR3, as DNA: TGTGCCAGCAGCGTAGGAGCGGCCCGGGAAAAACTGTTTTTT. Its protein is CASSVGAAREKLFF.

This clone has a single count. This chain uses TRBV6-1 with TRBJ1-2, with a possible D match to TRBD1 (6 bases). The CDR3 runs to 11 residues. CDR1 and CDR2 from the germline V gene are MNHNS and SASEGT. The V and J ends lost 8 bases and 3 bases respectively, with 7 bases between them. CDR3 sequence: CASSGDYGYTF. CDR3 nucleotide sequence: TGTGCCAGCTCAGGGGACTATGGCTACACCTTC.

The chain carries TRBV7-9 and TRBJ2-3; 11 bases are shared with TRBD2. Germline V gives CDR1 SEHNR, CDR2 FQNEAQ (reference sequence). The J segment lost 3 bases and the V segment lost 7 bases, leaving 6 bases of the junction unmatched. This CDR3 is 15 amino acids long. The CDR3 DNA is TGTGCCAGCACGGATCCTAGCGGGGGGACAGATACGCAGTATTTT. Translated: CASTDPSGGTDTQYF.

The chain employs TRBV6-6 and TRBJ2-1; TRBD2 aligns across 11 bases. The V gene's germline CDR1 is MNHNY and CDR2 SVGAGI (reference sequence). The CDR3 covers 16 residues. V shed 1 base and J 10 bases; nucleotides not matched to a gene: 9. DNA for the CDR3: TGTGCCAGCAGTTACTTGGCTAGCGGGGGGTCGGAGGAGCAGTTCTTC. Its translation is CASSYLASGGSEEQFF.

The chain is built from TRBV7-2 and TRBJ2-6; maybe TRBD2 (6 bases). The CDR3 is 17 residues long. CDR1 and CDR2 (germline): SGHTA, FQGNSA. Trimming cost V 2 bases and J 0 bases, with 11 bases left between them. The CDR3 sequence: CASSLRGTPSGANVLTF. CDR3 bases: TGTGCCAGCAGCTTACGGGGGACCCCCTCTGGGGCCAACGTCCTGACTTTC.

The chain joins TRBV2 to TRBJ2-5; D possibly uses TRBD1 or TRBD2 (7 bases each). CDR1 is SNHLY, CDR2 FYNNEI, per germline. This CDR3 has 14 residues. With 10 bases removed from V and 2 bases from J, the gap between germline ends came to 17 bases. The CDR3 spells CATRGGPGQETQYF. CDR3 DNA: TGTGCCACCAGGGGGGGGCCGGGTCAAGAGACCCAGTACTTC.

The rearrangement links TRBV5-1 to TRBJ1-2, with TRBD1 matching 7 bases. The CDR3 totals 16 residues. The germline CDR1 and CDR2 sequences are SGHRS and YFSETQ. Losses at the gene ends were 0 bases for V and 4 bases for J; bases not matched to a gene: 9. The CDR3 is CASSLEGAGSVYGYTF. For the CDR3, the DNA is TGCGCCAGCAGCTTGGAGGGGGCAGGGTCGGTCTATGGCTACACCTTC.

The CDR3 DNA reads TGTGCCAGCAGTCCCCTGGGACAGGGGGCGGAGGGCTACACCTTC. The encoded protein is CASSPLGQGAEGYTF. V gene TRBV27 combines with J gene TRBJ1-2; 12 bases map to TRBD1. Per the germline V gene, CDR1 is MNHEY and CDR2 is SMNVEV (reference sequence). This CDR3 contains 15 residues. The ends lost 5 bases at V and 8 bases at J; junction bases unmatched: 9.

The genes are TRBV7-9 and TRBJ1-2; possible D gene TRBD1, 5 bases. Germline CDR1 reads SEHNR; CDR2 reads FQNEAQ (reference sequence). The CDR3 consists of 18 residues. V was cut by 5 bases and J by 3 bases, with 25 bases left in between. The CDR3 spells CASSPEPGTGGVDYGYTF. The DNA for the CDR3 is TGTGCCAGCAGCCCGGAGCCAGGGACGGGCGGGGTGGACTATGGCTACACCTTC.

Comment on this clone: Distinct nucleotide sequences in the sample also encode this CDR3. The chain has TRBV6-5 and TRBJ2-4; TRBD1 agrees at 10 bases. V lost 9 bases, J lost 8 bases, and 13 bases stayed unmatched. Germline lookup yields CDR1 MNHEY and CDR2 SVGAGI. The CDR3 has 15 residues. CDR3 protein: CASSPGQGIGDIQYF. The CDR3 DNA sequence: TGTGCCAGTAGCCCGGGACAGGGGATTGGGGACATTCAGTACTTC.

The V and J genes are TRBV7-6 and TRBJ1-1; D gene uncertain. Germline lookup yields CDR1 SGHVS and CDR2 FNYEAQ. V lost 1 base and J 2 bases, leaving 8 bases between the germline ends. The CDR3 has 14 amino acids. This chain's CDR3 is CASSLGAGNTEAFF. In DNA form, the CDR3 reads TGTGCCAGCAGCTTAGGGGCAGGAAACACTGAAGCTTTCTTT.

In its sample, this clone was seen once. The genes are TRBV27 and TRBJ1-1; no definite D call. Germline V gene sequence: CDR1 MNHEY, CDR2 SMNVEV (reference sequence). V was cut by 2 bases and J by 5 bases, with 15 bases left in between. The CDR3 loop spans 15 amino acids. The CDR3 DNA is TGTGCCAGCAGTTTACTCGGCCACCCGGGGACTGAAGCTTTCTTT. Residues: CASSLLGHPGTEAFF.

For this clone: In the same sample, other DNA sequences code for this CDR3. This chain uses TRBV23-1 with TRBJ1-5; D unclear. TRBV23-1 is classed as an ORF, of uncertain function. The CDR3 covers 13 residues. V was shortened by 7 bases and J by 3 bases, with 10 bases between the two germline ends. CDR3 sequence: CASTRGANQPQHF. The CDR3 DNA reads TGCGCCAGCACCAGAGGTGCCAATCAGCCCCAGCATTTT.

J is TRBJ1-4 and V is TRBV19, with 7 bases that match TRBD1. This CDR3 region has 15 residues. Germline CDR1 LNHDA, CDR2 SQIVND (reference sequence). J lost 2 bases, V lost 3 bases, and 3 bases had no gene match. The CDR3 sequence is CASSMNRGTNEKLFF. CDR3 DNA sequence: TGTGCCAGTAGTATGAACAGGGGCACTAATGAAAAACTGTTTTTT.

In this sample, this clone turned up a few times. The chain employs TRBV2 and TRBJ1-2, with 7 bases fitting TRBD1. V lost 5 bases and J lost 3; bases outside the gene matches: 3. Germline V gives CDR1 SNHLY, CDR2 FYNNEI. The CDR3 runs to 13 residues. The CDR3 bases are TGTGCCAGCAGTTACGACAGGGACTATGGCTACACCTTC. It yields the protein CASSYDRDYGYTF.

This clone appeared a few times. The chain carries TRBV7-9 and TRBJ2-5; 11 bases are shared with TRBD2. V shed 5 bases and J 3 bases; nucleotides not matched to a gene: 5. The CDR3 runs 15 residues. Germline V lookup: CDR1 SEHNR, CDR2 FQNEAQ (reference sequence). This chain's CDR3 is CASSSPGLAEETQYF. The CDR3 nucleotides read TGTGCCAGCAGCAGCCCGGGACTAGCGGAAGAGACCCAGTACTTC.

This clone occurred once. This chain connects TRBV4-2 to TRBJ2-7, with D possibly TRBD2 on 5 matching bases. Trimming took 1 base from V and 0 from J, leaving 10 bases between them. The CDR3 has 15 residues. Per the germline V gene, CDR1 is LGHNA and CDR2 is YNFKEQ. The CDR3 nucleotides are TGTGCCAGCAGCCAAGTCGCTAGCAACTCCTACGAGCAGTACTTC. Protein product: CASSQVASNSYEQYF.

The V and J genes are TRBV4-1 and TRBJ2-5; 7 nucleotides agree with TRBD1. Judging by the DNA end, TRBJ2-7 fits better; the J call may be wrong. This CDR3 is 19 amino acids long. Per the germline V gene, CDR1 is MGHRA and CDR2 is YSYEKL. The CDR3 sequence is CASSQGLISGTVISYEQYF. The CDR3 region has the DNA TGCGCCAGCAGCCAAGGGTTGATATCCGGGACAGTGATCTCCTACGAGCAGTACTTC.

In this sample, this clone turned up a few times. J is TRBJ2-7 and V is TRBV5-1, with TRBD1 matching 7 bases. The CDR3 runs to 16 residues. CDR1 is SGHRS, CDR2 YFSETQ, per germline. The V segment lost 1 base and the J segment 0 bases; nucleotides outside the gene matches: 7. CDR3: CASSLYPRDSSYEQYF. CDR3 DNA: TGCGCCAGCAGCTTGTACCCCAGGGACAGCTCCTACGAGCAGTACTTC.

V gene TRBV23-1 combines with J gene TRBJ1-6; the match to TRBD1 covers 9 bases. TRBV23-1 carries the ORF label, with uncertain function. The CDR3 loop spans 15 amino acids. Germline trimming cut 4 bases from V and 7 bases from J; bases unmatched to any gene: 5. CDR3: CASSRTQGANSPLHF. The CDR3 DNA reads TGCGCCAGCAGTCGGACACAGGGGGCGAATTCACCCCTCCACTTT.